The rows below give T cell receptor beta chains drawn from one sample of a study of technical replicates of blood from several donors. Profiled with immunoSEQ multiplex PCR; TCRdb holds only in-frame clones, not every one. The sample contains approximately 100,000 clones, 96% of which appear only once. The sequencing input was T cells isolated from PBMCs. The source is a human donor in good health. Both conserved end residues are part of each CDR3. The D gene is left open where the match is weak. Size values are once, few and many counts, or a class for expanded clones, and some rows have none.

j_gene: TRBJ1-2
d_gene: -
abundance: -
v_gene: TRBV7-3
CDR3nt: TGTGCCAGCAGCTCGGAGCGTTTTAACTATGGCTACACCTTC
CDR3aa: CASSSERFNYGYTF

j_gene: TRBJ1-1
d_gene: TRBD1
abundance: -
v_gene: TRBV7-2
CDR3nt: TGTGCCAGCAGCCGTAAATCGGGGACAGGTGAAGCTTTCTTT
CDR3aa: CASSRKSGTGEAFF

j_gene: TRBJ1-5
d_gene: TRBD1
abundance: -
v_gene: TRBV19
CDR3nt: TGTGCCAGTAGTGCAGGGGGTGGCCAGCCCCAGCATTTT
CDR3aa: CASSAGGGQPQHF

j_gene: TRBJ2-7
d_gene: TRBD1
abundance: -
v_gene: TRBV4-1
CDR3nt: TGCGCCAGCAGCCAAGAGCAGGGGGCCGCCTACGAGCAGTACTTC
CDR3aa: CASSQEQGAAYEQYF

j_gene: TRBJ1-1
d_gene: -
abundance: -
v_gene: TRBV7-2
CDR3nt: TGTGCCAGCAGCTTCGGACAGTACTACTTCAACACTGAAGCTTTCTTT
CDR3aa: CASSFGQYYFNTEAFF

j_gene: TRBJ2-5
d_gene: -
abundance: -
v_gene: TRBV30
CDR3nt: TGTGCCTGGAGTGGAAGGGAGCAAGAGACCCAGTACTTC
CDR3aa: CAWSGREQETQYF

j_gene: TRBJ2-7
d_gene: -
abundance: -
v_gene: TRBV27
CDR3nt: TGTGCCAGCAGTTCTAAGAACCGGGGGTCCTACGAGCAGTACTTC
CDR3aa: CASSSKNRGSYEQYF

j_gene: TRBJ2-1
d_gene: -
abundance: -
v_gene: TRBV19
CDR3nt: TGTGCCAGTACTACGAAGGGCGACAGGAAACACAATGAGCAGTTCTTC
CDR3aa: CASTTKGDRKHNEQFF

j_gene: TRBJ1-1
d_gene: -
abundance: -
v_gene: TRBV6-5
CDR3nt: TGTGCCAGCAGTCCGGGTCTCACAGAAGCTTTCTTT
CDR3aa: CASSPGLTEAFF

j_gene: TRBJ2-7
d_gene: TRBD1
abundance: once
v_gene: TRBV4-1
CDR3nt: TGCGCCAGCAGCCAGAGGGACAGTTCAATCTACGAGCAGTACTTC
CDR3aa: CASSQRDSSIYEQYF

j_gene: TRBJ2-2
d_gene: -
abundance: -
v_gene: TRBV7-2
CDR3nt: TGTGCCAGCAGCTTAGGGCTAGCCGGGACCGGGGAGCTGTTTTTT
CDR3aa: CASSLGLAGTGELFF

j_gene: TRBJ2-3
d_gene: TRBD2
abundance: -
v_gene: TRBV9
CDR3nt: TGTGCCAGCAGCTACCTCGTTAGCGGGAGCACAGATACGCAGTATTTT
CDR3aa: CASSYLVSGSTDTQYF

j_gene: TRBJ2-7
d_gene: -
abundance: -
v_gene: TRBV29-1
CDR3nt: TGCAGCGTTGAAGATGAAGCGACTAACTCCTACGAGCAGTACTTC
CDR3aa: CSVEDEATNSYEQYF

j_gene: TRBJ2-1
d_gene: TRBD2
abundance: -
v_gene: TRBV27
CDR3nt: TGTGCCAGCAAACTAGCGGGGGGGTACCATGAGCAGTTCTTC
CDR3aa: CASKLAGGYHEQFF

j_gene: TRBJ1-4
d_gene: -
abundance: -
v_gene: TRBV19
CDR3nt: TGTGCCAGGATCTCACTCCTGGGCCCAGGATATGAAAAACTGTTTTTT
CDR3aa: CARISLLGPGYEKLFF

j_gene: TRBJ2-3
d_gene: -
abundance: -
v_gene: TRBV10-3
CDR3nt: TGTGCCTTACGCGCGGGGACCACCCCGGATACGCAGTATTTT
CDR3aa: CALRAGTTPDTQYF

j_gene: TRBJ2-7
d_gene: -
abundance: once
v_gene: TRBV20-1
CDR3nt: TGCAGTGCTCTCGTCGCCTACGAGCAGTACTTC
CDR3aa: CSALVAYEQYF